Below, 18 T cell receptor beta chains from the same sample are listed, as sequenced in a study of CD8+CD57+ T cells in acquired aplastic anemia. The patients chosen for sequencing had shown expansion of CD8+CD57+ cells (detected by flow cytometry). The study profiled TCR beta VDJ and CDR3 using genomic DNA as template. TCRdb reprocessed the reads with MiXCR, giving one entry per CDR3 protein. The table records fewer than 200,000 distinct CDR3 sequences, around 48% of them present only once. The sequenced sample was sorted CD4+, CD8+, or CD8+CD57+ T cells (not recorded which) from PBMCs. The receptors here all came from a human donor with aplastic anemia.

In the case of this clonotype: With a much larger clone just one base away, this may be a read error. V usage is TRBV6-1 and J usage is TRBJ1-3, with TRBD1 identical over 11 bases. CDR1 and CDR2 from the germline V gene are MNHNS and SASEGT. J lost 0 bases, V lost 6 bases, and 4 bases had no gene match. This CDR3 contains 16 residues. CDR3 residues: CASRRDRGTSGNTIYF. The CDR3 DNA follows: TGTGCCAGCAGAAGGGACAGGGGGACCTCTGGAAACACCATATATTTT.

This clonotype has ten or more counts. The genes are TRBV20-1 and TRBJ1-1; TRBD1 aligns across 9 bases. This CDR3 contains 14 residues. Per germline, CDR1 DFQATT and CDR2 SNEGSKA (reference sequence). V was clipped by 6 bases and J by 0 bases; unmatched bases: 5. The DNA of the CDR3 is TGCAGTGCCGGACAGGGGCGTTTGAACACTGAAGCTTTCTTT. It encodes CSAGQGRLNTEAFF.

This clonotype was seen a few times. In DNA, the CDR3 is TGTGCCAGCAGCCCGCTGGAACAGCCCCAGCATTTT. This sequence encodes CASSPLEQPQHF. The gene calls are TRBV7-9 and TRBJ1-5; D is undetermined. The CDR3 loop spans 12 amino acids. The germline V gene encodes CDR1 SEHNR and CDR2 FQNEAQ (reference sequence). Trimming shortened V by 5 bases and J by 7 bases, and 9 bases separated the two germline ends. Combining the CDR3 with reference TRBV7-9 and TRBJ1-5 gives the whole variable domain DTGVSQNPRHKITKRGQNVTFRCDPISEHNRLYWYRQTLGQGPEFLTYFQNEAQLEKSRLLSDRFSAERPKGSFSTLEIQRTEQGDSAMYLCASSPLEQPQHFGDGTRLSIL.

Concerning this clonotype itself: Germline and junction disagree at one end, which may indicate a read error. The chain links TRBV6-1 to TRBJ1-3, with D hard to call. The length of the CDR3 is 14 residues. Germline V gives CDR1 MNHNS, CDR2 SASEGT. CDR3 region: CASTVTDSGNTIYF. CDR3 nucleotide sequence: TGCGCCAGCACTGTGACGGACTCTGGAAACACCATATATTTT.

The V call is TRBV5-4, the J call TRBJ1-6; no clear D gene. In germline, CDR1 is SGHNT, CDR2 YYREEE (reference sequence). This CDR3 is built from 13 residues. V was trimmed by 4 bases and J by 10 bases, leaving 12 bases between them. The CDR3 reads CASSPQPRSPLHF. In DNA form, the CDR3 reads TGTGCCAGCAGCCCCCAACCGAGATCACCCCTCCACTTT.

V and J are TRBV19 and TRBJ2-7; 10 bases are shared with TRBD2. Germline CDR1 is LNHDA and CDR2 is SQIVND (reference sequence). J was trimmed by 9 bases and V by 10 bases; bases with no gene match: 27. This CDR3 spans 18 amino acids. The CDR3: CATQAVHLASGSRARQYF. The DNA of the CDR3 is TGTGCCACCCAGGCTGTCCACTTGGCTAGCGGGAGTAGAGCCCGGCAGTACTTC.

The V call is TRBV5-5, the J call TRBJ2-1; 9 bases line up with TRBD2. Trimming cost V 0 bases and J 4 bases; bases outside gene matches: 8. This CDR3 has 17 amino acids. The germline CDR1 and CDR2 sequences are SGHKS and YYEKEE (reference sequence). The CDR3 is CASSLATLAGLYNEQFF. The CDR3 DNA reads TGTGCCAGCAGCTTGGCCACTCTAGCGGGGTTATACAATGAGCAGTTCTTC.

This chain joins TRBV29-1 and TRBJ1-2; D may be TRBD1 (5 bases). The CDR3 is 14 amino acids. Germline assignment: CDR1 SQVTM and CDR2 ANQGSEA. Trimming took off 7 bases at V and 3 bases at J, with 18 bases between the two ends. The CDR3 region is CSAESLTGDYGYTF. CDR3 sequence (DNA): TGCAGCGCCGAAAGTTTAACGGGGGACTATGGCTACACCTTC.

This clonotype was picked up many times. The V call is TRBV5-6, the J call TRBJ2-4; D could derive from TRBD1 or TRBD2 (5 bases each). The germline gives CDR1 SGHDT, CDR2 YYEEEE. This CDR3 comprises 13 residues. V lost 5 bases to trimming and J lost 6 bases, with 12 bases between them. For the CDR3, the DNA is TGTGCCAGCAGAGAGGGGCCGGCAAACATTCAGTACTTC. It codes for CASREGPANIQYF.

The chain employs TRBV5-1 and TRBJ2-7, with TRBD1 matching over 8 bases. The V segment lost 4 bases and the J segment 7 bases; nucleotides outside the gene matches: 7. Per germline, CDR1 SGHRS and CDR2 YFSETQ. The CDR3 has 13 residues. The CDR3 here is CASSLDRVSEQYF. The CDR3 region has the DNA TGCGCCAGCAGCCTGGACAGGGTTTCGGAGCAGTACTTC.

This clonotype appeared many times. V usage is TRBV20-1 and J usage is TRBJ2-1, with 11 positions matching TRBD1. J was trimmed by 4 bases and V by 0 bases; bases with no gene match: 8. There are 17 residues in the CDR3. In germline, CDR1 is DFQATT, CDR2 SNEGSKA (reference sequence). The CDR3: CSAREDRGPGSYNEQFF. DNA of the CDR3: TGCAGTGCTAGAGAGGACAGGGGGCCCGGGTCGTACAATGAGCAGTTCTTC.

To note about this clonotype: Likely a read error: the CDR3 ends without its conserved phenylalanine or tryptophan. The DNA is left out, because the CDR3 cannot be placed on it with certainty; the CDR3 is given as TCRdb lists it. The CDR3 region is CASSRTGGGELLL. This chain uses TRBV2 with TRBJ1-4; the table's D call, TRBD1, has no DNA check behind it. The CDR3 spans 13 residues, counting both ends. Germline CDR1 is SNHLY and CDR2 is FYNNEI.

This clonotype has a handful of counts. The chain recombines TRBV3-1 with TRBJ1-1, with 8 bases fitting TRBD1. J gave up 1 base and V 3 bases, and 4 bases lay outside the gene matches. Germline V gene sequence: CDR1 LGHDT, CDR2 YNNKEL (reference sequence). This CDR3 has 15 residues. Here the CDR3 reads CASSHQGARNTEAFF. The DNA of the CDR3 is TGTGCCAGCAGCCACCAGGGGGCGCGGAACACTGAAGCTTTCTTT.

The chain combines TRBV25-1 with TRBJ1-6; D remains ambiguous. The CDR3 sequence is 15 residues long. Per the germline V gene, CDR1 is MGHDK and CDR2 is SYGVNS. The germline V and J ends were trimmed by 5 bases and 3 bases, with 11 bases remaining between them. Here the CDR3 reads CASSTHSGYNSPLHF. In nucleotides, the CDR3 is TGTGCCAGCAGTACTCACAGCGGCTATAATTCACCCCTCCACTTT.

The chain joins TRBV2 to TRBJ1-1; 7 nucleotides agree with TRBD1. Per the germline V gene, CDR1 is SNHLY and CDR2 is FYNNEI. The V gene end was trimmed by 7 bases and the J gene end by 5 bases; junction bases not matched to a gene: 13. There are 15 residues in the CDR3. CDR3 coding DNA: TGTGCCAGCACCTTTTCGACAGGGATGAGGACTGAAGCTTTCTTT. The encoded protein is CASTFSTGMRTEAFF.

This clonotype showed up many times. This chain uses TRBV11-2 with TRBJ1-2; the D is unclear. Per the germline V gene, CDR1 is SGHAT and CDR2 is FQNNGV. This CDR3 has 11 amino acids. V gave up 5 bases and J gave up 8 bases, with 9 bases separating them. The CDR3 DNA is TGTGCCAGCAGCCATATACGGGGCTACACCTTC. It specifies CASSHIRGYTF.

This clonotype was counted at least ten times. The chain has TRBV20-1 and TRBJ2-4; TRBD1 matches at 9 bases. The V segment lost 6 bases and the J segment 6 bases; nucleotides outside the gene matches: 3. This CDR3 contains 12 residues. Germline V CDR1 and CDR2: DFQATT, SNEGSKA (reference sequence). The CDR3 region is CSAEGQGNIQYF. The CDR3, as DNA: TGCAGTGCGGAGGGACAGGGAAACATTCAGTACTTC.

This clonotype was found a few times. The chain joins TRBV3-1 to TRBJ2-5; tentatively, D is TRBD1 (6 bases). The CDR3 is made up of 16 amino acids. Germline V gene sequence: CDR1 LGHDT, CDR2 YNNKEL (reference sequence). Trimming took off 4 bases at V and 5 bases at J, with 20 bases between the two ends. CDR3: CASSPFRDTFRETQYF. The CDR3 coding sequence is TGTGCCAGCAGCCCCTTCCGGGACACTTTTCGGGAGACCCAGTACTTC.